This entry features one T cell receptor (beta chain) sequence. It has no known antigen specificity. The input lacks base qualities; no much larger clone sits a single base away. The sample's time point label, decoded: baseline before first vaccination. Vaccinee samples came from UK trials COV001 and COV002, including a single-blind randomized controlled phase 2/3 trial of AZD1222 (ChAdOx1 nCoV-19) in healthy adults. For TCRbeta chain sequencing, PBMC samples from trial participants were taken at day 0 and at day 28 after the second dose. This sample is drawn from a study of T cell responses to AZD1222 COVID-19 vaccine (dated by TCRdb to about 2021). For the wider study: AZD1222 recipients given second doses at about 4 weeks or at about 12 weeks were pooled, since spike-specific TCR depth and breadth were not found to differ between the two schedules. A total of under 250 trial participants underwent TCR sequencing, of whom 200 to 220 had received two doses of AZD1222 and approximately 25 had received two doses of the MenACWY control vaccine. Trial participants were enrolled into age subgroups of 18-55, 56-69 and 70-plus years, which contained about 150, 27 and 61 TCR-sequenced participants, respectively. Summary of the overall study and its limitations: Reportedly, close to half of the unique spike-specific TCRs recognized epitopes lying outside the regions that are mutated in the B.1.351 and B.1.1.7 variants. Conclusions about previously exposed vaccinees are limited, since just six AZD1222 recipients were seropositive for SARS-CoV-2 at baseline. The whole spike protein was spanned by vaccine-associated CD4 TCRs, and dominant responses were seen in regions 160-218 and 743-854. The 56-69-year group was small, and its depth increase did not reach significance, likely because of low power. Spike-specific TCR breadth and depth rose significantly after two AZD1222 doses compared with day 0 and with MenACWY recipients. Most participants were white British and females outnumbered males, and the authors suggested that clonal diversity may have been underestimated. Because no day 14 peak-response samples were available, the repertoires could be characterized only after the peak T cell response.

The CDR3 regions of human TCRbeta chains were subjected to immunosequencing. Per the original workflow: TCRs in the repertoires were matched against a reference library of SARS-CoV-2-specific TCRs that had been generated with the MIRA antigen-specificity platform. Breadth meant the fraction of unique TCRs that were SARS-CoV-2-associated, whereas depth meant the fraction of total T cells that were SARS-CoV-2-associated. Using the MIRA data, each spike-specific TCR was mapped to the spike region that the TCR reacts to and placed in a CD4 or CD8 class. Log10-transformed breadth and depth values were compared by one-way ANOVA with Sidak's multiple comparisons tests. This immuneACCESS table, as held by TCRdb, lists in-frame sequences with V and J called but not all clones. Of the missing ones, under half trace to an unresolved V gene in checked studies; the others have no known cause. D and trimming were read from the DNA, whereas the V and J calls and clone size are those reported in that table. Within this sample are around 130,000 clones, with about 93% of them counted one time only. Approximately 5.4% of the sample goes to the ten largest clones.

V is trimmed back by 7 bases and J by 8 bases, and the junction contains 12 bases that no gene match accounts for. The CDR3 contains 15 residues, cysteine and phenylalanine counted. Of the read, only the CDR3 DNA is kept; its 45 bases are in frame from base 1. Via the germline V gene, CDR1 is SQVTM and CDR2 ANQGSEA. The material was peripheral blood, obtained on day 0 of AZD1222 vaccination. The TCR originated in an adult in good health. The chain links TRBV29-1 with TRBJ1-4; 11 bases in the junction line up with TRBD1. CDR3 loop: CSASNVGTGGEKLFF. The nucleotide sequence is TGCAGCGCATCTAACGTCGGGACAGGGGGAGAAAAACTGTTTTTT.